The 15 T cell receptor beta chains reported below all come from one sample, sequenced in a study of monozygotic twins with inflammatory bowel disease. TCRdb reprocessed the 5' RACE reads and keeps a single row for each CDR3 protein, giving no DNA. The sample table sets out 420,000 or so distinct CDR3 sequences. Sample: blood. The receptors were sampled from a human donor with ulcerative colitis or Crohn's disease, or a healthy co-twin of an affected twin (not recorded which).

The J gene is TRBJ2-5, the V gene TRBV20-1; the TCRdb call, TRBD1, lacks DNA for checking. CDR3 length equals 17 residues. Germline V gives CDR1 DFQATT, CDR2 SNEGSKA (reference sequence). The CDR3 sequence: CSARELRQGRYQETQYF.

The rearrangement uses TRBV5-1 and TRBJ2-5; as DNA is missing, the TRBD2 call by TCRdb cannot be tested. The germline gives CDR1 SGHRS, CDR2 YFSETQ. This CDR3 comprises 14 residues. The CDR3 loop is CASSFGPDGETQYF.

CDR3 amino acids: CASSPDRGRHYGYTF. This chain links TRBV19 with TRBJ1-2; with no DNA, the TCRdb D assignment of TRBD1 cannot be verified. This CDR3 comprises 15 residues. Germline CDR1 reads LNHDA; CDR2 reads SQIVND (reference sequence).

The chain couples TRBV5-1 to TRBJ1-2; TCRdb's D gene call, TRBD1, goes unchecked for lack of DNA. The V gene's germline CDR1 is SGHRS and CDR2 YFSETQ. The CDR3 totals 15 residues. This chain's CDR3 is CASSLDHRADYGYTF.

The chain combines TRBV5-4 with TRBJ2-3. CDR1 is SGHNT and CDR2 is YYREEE in the germline V gene (reference sequence). This CDR3 contains 14 residues. CDR3 in amino acids: CASSLDPRTDTQYF.

The chain uses TRBV9 and TRBJ2-3; TCRdb outputs TRBD2, but without DNA this stays unchecked. CDR1 is SGDLS and CDR2 is YYNGEE in the germline V gene. The CDR3 has 17 residues. CDR3 sequence reads: CASSVGVERVHIYTQYF.

The V call is TRBV5-1, the J call TRBJ2-5; with no DNA, the TCRdb D assignment of TRBD1 cannot be verified. The germline CDR1 and CDR2 sequences are SGHRS and YFSETQ. This CDR3 is built from 14 residues. CDR3 protein: CASSLASGVETQYF. The full variable domain, rest sourced from reference TRBV5-1 and TRBJ2-5, is KAGVTQTPRYLIKTRGQQVTLSCSPISGHRSVSWYQQTPGQGLQFLFEYFSETQRNKGNFPGRFSGRQFSNSRSEMNVSTLELGDSALYLCASSLASGVETQYFGPGTRLLVL.

V usage is TRBV3-1 and J usage is TRBJ1-4; no DNA is available, so the TRBD1 call from TCRdb remains unchecked. This CDR3 is built from 15 residues. The germline V gene encodes CDR1 LGHDT and CDR2 YNNKEL (reference sequence). The CDR3 protein is CASSPTDRPNEKLFF.

The chain joins TRBV7-2 to TRBJ2-1; TCRdb's D call, TRBD2, is unchecked because there is no DNA. Looked up from germline, CDR1 is SGHTA and CDR2 is FQGNSA. This CDR3 contains 15 residues. The CDR3 reads CASSQGTSGLNEQFF.

The chain uses TRBV7-2 and TRBJ1-3. Germline CDR1 is SGHTA and CDR2 is FQGNSA. CDR3 size: 14 residues. CDR3 sequence reads: CASSFGDGRNTIYF.

The chain is built from TRBV5-1 and TRBJ2-1; TCRdb picks TRBD2, but there is no DNA to check that call. CDR3 length equals 16 residues. Germline V gives CDR1 SGHRS, CDR2 YFSETQ. CDR3: CASSPGTSGGAWEQFF.

CDR3 residues: CASSPSPTEAFF. The V gene is TRBV7-9, the J gene TRBJ1-1. Per the germline V gene, CDR1 is SEHNR and CDR2 is FQNEAQ (reference sequence). This CDR3 spans 12 amino acids. Together with reference TRBV7-9 and TRBJ1-1, the CDR3 gives the full variable domain: DTGVSQNPRHKITKRGQNVTFRCDPISEHNRLYWYRQTLGQGPEFLTYFQNEAQLEKSRLLSDRFSAERPKGSFSTLEIQRTEQGDSAMYLCASSPSPTEAFFGQGTRLTVV.

V usage is TRBV3-1 and J usage is TRBJ1-1; TCRdb calls TRBD1, which cannot be checked without DNA. The CDR3 is 14 residues long. Germline V gives CDR1 LGHDT, CDR2 YNNKEL (reference sequence). The CDR3: CASSQVSGATEAFF.

This chain joins TRBV5-1 and TRBJ2-7; TCRdb's assignment of TRBD1 cannot be checked, as there is no DNA. CDR1 is SGHRS and CDR2 is YFSETQ in the germline V gene. The CDR3 extends over 14 amino acids. CDR3 amino acids: CASSPGQGEYEQYF.

This chain uses TRBV9 with TRBJ2-6. Germline assignment: CDR1 SGDLS and CDR2 YYNGEE. The CDR3 spans 16 residues. The CDR3 reads CASSGPATPGANVLTF.